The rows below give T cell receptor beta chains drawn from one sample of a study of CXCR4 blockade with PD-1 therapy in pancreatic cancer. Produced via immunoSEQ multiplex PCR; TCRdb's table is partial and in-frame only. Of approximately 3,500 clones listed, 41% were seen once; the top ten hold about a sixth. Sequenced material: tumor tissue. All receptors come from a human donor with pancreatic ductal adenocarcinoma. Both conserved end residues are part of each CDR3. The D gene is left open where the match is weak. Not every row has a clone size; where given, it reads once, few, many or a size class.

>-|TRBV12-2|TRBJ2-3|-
TGTGCAAGTCGCCCTCAAAAGGGAGGCGAGGACACAGATACGCAGTATTTT
CASRPQKGGEDTDTQYF
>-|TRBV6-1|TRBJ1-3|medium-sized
TGTGCCAGCAGTGAAGGGGCCGCTGGAAACACCATATATTTT
CASSEGAAGNTIYF
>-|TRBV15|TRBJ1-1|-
TGTGCCACCAGCAGAGACACCTTGAACACTGAAGCTTTCTTT
CATSRDTLNTEAFF
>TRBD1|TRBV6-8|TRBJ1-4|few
TGTGCCAGCAGCGAAAGGTGGGACAGGGCATTACTGTTTTTT
CASSERWDRALLFF
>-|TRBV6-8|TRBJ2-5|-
TGTGCCAGCAGTTACGGAGTACGGGAGACCCAGTACTTC
CASSYGVRETQYF
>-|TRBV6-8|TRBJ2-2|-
TGTGCCATCAGTAGCAACACCGGGGAGCTGTTTTTT
CAISSNTGELFF
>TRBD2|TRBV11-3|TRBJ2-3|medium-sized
TGTGCCAGCAGCTTCCCGGGACTAGCGGACCCTAGCACAGATACGCAGTATTTT
CASSFPGLADPSTDTQYF
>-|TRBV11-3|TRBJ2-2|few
TGTGCCAGCAGCTTAGGCGCCGTCATGGCCGGGGAGCTGTTTTTT
CASSLGAVMAGELFF
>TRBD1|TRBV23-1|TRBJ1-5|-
TGCGCCAGCAGCCCTCTGGACAGGGGCAATCAGCCCCAGCATTTT
CASSPLDRGNQPQHF
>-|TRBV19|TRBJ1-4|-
TGTGCCAGTAGTATCGATGAAAAACTGTTTTTT
CASSIDEKLFF
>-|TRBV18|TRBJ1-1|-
TGTGCCAGCTCAAACCTCGGGACGGAGAACACTGAAGCTTTCTTT
CASSNLGTENTEAFF
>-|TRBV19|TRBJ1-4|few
TGTGCCAGTAGTGAAGGACTTAATGAAAAACTGTTTTTT
CASSEGLNEKLFF
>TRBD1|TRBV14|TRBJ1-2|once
TGTGCCAGCAGCACACGACAGGGGTATGGCTACACCTTC
CASSTRQGYGYTF
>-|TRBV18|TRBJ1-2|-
TGTGCCAGCTCACTAGCAGGCGGCGGGGGCTACACCTTC
CASSLAGGGGYTF
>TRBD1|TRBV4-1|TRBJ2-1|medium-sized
TGCGCCAGCACCCAGGGGGTGATCGGGGATCGGGCAATAGAGCAGTTCTTC
CASTQGVIGDRAIEQFF
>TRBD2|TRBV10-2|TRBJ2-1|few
TGCGCCACACAAGGGGACCCGGGGACTAGCGGACGATCCTACAATGAGCAGTTCTTC
CATQGDPGTSGRSYNEQFF
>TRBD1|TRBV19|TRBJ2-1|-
TGTGCCAGTAGTCCGGGGACAGGACGCTCCTACAATGAGCAGTTCTTC
CASSPGTGRSYNEQFF
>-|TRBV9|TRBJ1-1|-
TGTGCCAGCAGCCGACTTATGTTGGAGGGACCAAACACTGAAGCTTTCTTT
CASSRLMLEGPNTEAFF
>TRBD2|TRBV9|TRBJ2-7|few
TGTGCCAGCAGCGTAGCTGGAGCGGGGGCGACCTCCTACGAGCAGTACTTC
CASSVAGAGATSYEQYF
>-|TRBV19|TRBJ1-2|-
TGTGCCAGTAGTGACAAACAGGGAGTTGGGGACACCTTC
CASSDKQGVGDTF
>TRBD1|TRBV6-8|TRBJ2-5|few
TGTGCCAGCGTGAGGGGGCCGAGGGAGACCCAGTACTTC
CASVRGPRETQYF
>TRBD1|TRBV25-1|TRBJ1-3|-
TGTGCCAGCAGTGCCCCCGGACAGGGTGGAAACACCATATATTTT
CASSAPGQGGNTIYF
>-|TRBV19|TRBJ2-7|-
TGTGCCAGTAGTACGGAACAGGGCAGCGAGCAGTACTTC
CASSTEQGSEQYF
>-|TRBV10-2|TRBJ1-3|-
TGCGCCAGCAGTGAGTCAAGGGCAATGTTCGGAAACACCATATATTTT
CASSESRAMFGNTIYF
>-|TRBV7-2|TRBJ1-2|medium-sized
TGTGCCAGCAGTCCGACAGGCACGGATGGCTACACCTTC
CASSPTGTDGYTF
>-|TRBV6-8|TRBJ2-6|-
TGTGCCAGCGGGGGGACCGGGGCTAACGTCCTGACTTTC
CASGGTGANVLTF
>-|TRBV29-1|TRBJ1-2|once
TGCAGCGTTGAAGAGGGAAACTATGGCTACACCTTC
CSVEEGNYGYTF
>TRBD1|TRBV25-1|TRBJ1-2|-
TGTGCCAGCAGTGAATTTTCAGGGACAGGCGCAGGCAATGGCTACACCTTC
CASSEFSGTGAGNGYTF
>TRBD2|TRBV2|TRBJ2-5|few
TGTGCCAGCTTTGTCGGGAGGACAGAGACCCAGTACTTC
CASFVGRTETQYF
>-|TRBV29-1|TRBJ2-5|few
TGCAGCGTTTCAACAGGGCTTCGGGAGACCCAGTACTTC
CSVSTGLRETQYF
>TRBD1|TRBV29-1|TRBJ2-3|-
TGCAGCGCAGGGACAGGGCGAGTCACAGATACGCAGTATTTT
CSAGTGRVTDTQYF
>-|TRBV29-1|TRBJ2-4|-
TGCAGCGTGGGGGAGCCTGGGGCCAAAAACATTCAGTACTTC
CSVGEPGAKNIQYF
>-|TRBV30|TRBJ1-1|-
TGTGCCTGGAGTATGGCCCAGAACACTGAAGCTTTCTTT
CAWSMAQNTEAFF
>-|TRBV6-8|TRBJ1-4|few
TGTGCCAGCAGTTACCCCGGGAATTTGGAAAAACTGTTTTTT
CASSYPGNLEKLFF
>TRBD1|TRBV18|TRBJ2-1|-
TGTGCCAGCTCACAAGGGGGCAACAATGAGCAGTTCTTC
CASSQGGNNEQFF
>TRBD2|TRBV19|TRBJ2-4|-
TGTGCCAGCCTGGGAGGGGAAGCCAAAAACATTCAGTACTTC
CASLGGEAKNIQYF
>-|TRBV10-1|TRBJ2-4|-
TGCGCCAGCAGTGAGTGGGGAAGGGGAAACATTCAGTACTTC
CASSEWGRGNIQYF
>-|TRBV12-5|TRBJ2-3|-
TGTGCTAGTGGTTCCGTCAGGGGCCGGGGCACAGATACGCAGTATTTT
CASGSVRGRGTDTQYF